A single sample is the source of the 26 T cell receptor beta chains below, sequenced in a study of control samples from healthy donors and cancer patients. Libraries were prepared by immunoSEQ multiplex PCR; TCRdb keeps only in-frame clonotypes and omits some of them. In the table there are about 46,000 clones, roughly 86% of which are singletons. The sample consisted of PBMCs. The receptor set was obtained from a man between 50 and 59 years old with head and neck cancer.

This clone was counted only a few times. Here the CDR3 reads CSVGSLSGNYNEQFF. The CDR3 DNA follows: TGCAGCGTTGGAAGCCTTAGCGGGAATTACAATGAGCAGTTCTTC. The chain carries TRBV29-1 and TRBJ2-1; 8 bases match TRBD2. Germline V gene data show CDR1 as SQVTM and CDR2 as ANQGSEA. The V and J ends lost 4 bases and 4 bases, in that order; junction bases with no gene match: 9. The CDR3 sequence is 15 residues long.

The rearrangement uses TRBV6-6 and TRBJ1-6; 7 bases line up with TRBD1. The CDR3 has 14 amino acids. J lost 9 bases, V lost 4 bases, and 6 bases had no gene match. Germline loops: CDR1 MNHNY, CDR2 SVGAGI (reference sequence). The CDR3 sequence: CASSLTGRGSPLHF. CDR3 nucleotide sequence: TGTGCCAGCAGTTTGACAGGGCGGGGTTCACCCCTCCACTTT.

The chain joins TRBV14 to TRBJ1-1; D is ambiguous. V was cut by 5 bases and J by 4 bases, with 14 bases left in between. In germline, CDR1 is SGHDN, CDR2 FVKESK. CDR3 length equals 14 residues. CDR3 nucleotides: TGTGCCAGCAGCGCCCACAACTTGGGCACTGAAGCTTTCTTT. Translating gives CASSAHNLGTEAFF.

The chain carries TRBV28 and TRBJ1-2; maybe TRBD1 (6 bases). Germline CDR1 reads MDHEN; CDR2 reads SYDVKM. CDR3 size: 13 residues. Trimming shortened V by 10 bases and J by 7 bases, and 19 bases separated the two germline ends. DNA of the CDR3: TGTGCCACCCAGTTTATGGGACACGGTGGCTACACCTTC. Residues: CATQFMGHGGYTF.

This clone has only one observation. The rearrangement joins TRBV29-1 to TRBJ2-7; 7 bases agree with TRBD1. V shed 4 bases and J 0 bases; nucleotides not matched to a gene: 6. CDR3 length equals 14 residues. Germline values: CDR1 SQVTM, CDR2 ANQGSEA. The CDR3 is CSVVLRDSSYEQYF. In nucleotides, the CDR3 is TGCAGCGTTGTTCTCCGGGACAGCTCCTACGAGCAGTACTTC.

This sequence joins TRBV4-1 and TRBJ2-1; perhaps TRBD2 as D (5 bases). Germline CDR1 MGHRA, CDR2 YSYEKL. The CDR3 sequence is 15 residues long. V lost 4 bases to trimming and J lost 0 bases, with 10 bases between them. The CDR3 DNA is TGCGCCAGCAGCCGCGGAGGAAGCTCCTACAATGAGCAGTTCTTC. This encodes CASSRGGSSYNEQFF.

This chain links TRBV6-2 or TRBV6-3 with TRBJ1-5; a weak D match, TRBD1 (6 bases). This CDR3 has 16 residues. Germline V gene sequence: CDR1 MNHEY, CDR2 SVGEGT. Trimming cost V 0 bases and J 6 bases, with 15 bases left between them. The CDR3 sequence: CASSYSTGGHGQPQHF. The CDR3 region has the DNA TGTGCCAGCAGTTACTCGACCGGGGGGCACGGTCAGCCCCAGCATTTT.

Concerning this clone itself: The sample holds other DNA sequences that translate to the same CDR3. The chain couples TRBV30 to TRBJ1-2, with D possibly matching TRBD1 (6 bases). The CDR3 consists of 13 residues. V was cut by 3 bases and J by 4 bases, with 12 bases left in between. Germline V lookup: CDR1 GTSNPN, CDR2 SVGIG (reference sequence). The CDR3 sequence: CAWSRDRPYGYTF. The CDR3 nucleotides read TGTGCCTGGAGCCGAGACAGGCCCTATGGCTACACCTTC.

The chain uses TRBV19 and TRBJ1-3; unclear D gene. CDR1 LNHDA and CDR2 SQIVND come from the germline V gene (reference sequence). Trimming removed 3 bases from V and 2 bases from J, with 8 bases in between. The CDR3 is made up of 14 amino acids. This CDR3 reads CASSMTGTGNTIYF. Written as DNA, the CDR3 is TGTGCCAGTAGTATGACGGGGACTGGAAACACCATATATTTT. Drawing the rest from reference TRBV19 and TRBJ1-3, the complete variable domain is DGGITQSPKYLFRKEGQNVTLSCEQNLNHDAMYWYRQDPGQGLRLIYYSQIVNDFQKGDIAEGYSVSREKKESFPLTVTSAQKNPTAFYLCASSMTGTGNTIYFGEGSWLTVV.

The V call is TRBV9, the J call TRBJ2-7; D gene unclear. The CDR3 length is 14 residues. V dropped 0 bases and J dropped 2 bases, with 9 bases sitting between them. Germline CDR1 is SGDLS and CDR2 is YYNGEE. The CDR3 nucleotides read TGTGCCAGCAGCGTAGAAGTAGGGCCCTACGAGCAGTACTTC. As protein: CASSVEVGPYEQYF.

In this sample, this clone turned up a few times. The genes are TRBV5-8 and TRBJ2-7; D might be TRBD2 (6 bases). CDR1 SGHTS and CDR2 YDEGEE come from the germline V gene. The CDR3 extends over 14 amino acids. Trimming stripped 2 bases from V and 0 bases from J, with 9 bases between. CDR3 DNA sequence: TGTGCCAGCAGCTTAATCGGGAGCTCCTACGAGCAGTACTTC. Its protein is CASSLIGSSYEQYF.

The chain combines TRBV18 with TRBJ1-1; D is perhaps TRBD1 (6 bases). Per the germline V gene, CDR1 is KGHSH and CDR2 is LQKENI. This CDR3 spans 15 amino acids. V lost 3 bases to trimming and J lost 2 bases, with 13 bases between them. Written as DNA, the CDR3 is TGTGCCAGCTCACCCCTGTCGACAGGAAACACTGAAGCTTTCTTT. It encodes CASSPLSTGNTEAFF.

The J gene is TRBJ1-3, the V gene TRBV2; D may be TRBD1 (5 bases). This CDR3 comprises 15 residues. Trimming pared 7 bases from V and 2 bases from J, leaving 15 bases between. Germline V lookup: CDR1 SNHLY, CDR2 FYNNEI. The CDR3 loop reads CASMQGQNPGNTIYF. In DNA form, the CDR3 reads TGTGCCAGCATGCAAGGACAAAACCCTGGAAACACCATATATTTT.

This clone has a handful of counts. The germline gene is not matched at one end of the junction; a read error may be the cause. V usage is TRBV4-2 and J usage is TRBJ2-7; 9 positions agree with TRBD2. CDR1 and CDR2 from the germline V gene are LGHNA and YNFKEQ. This CDR3 is 16 amino acids long. The DNA for the CDR3 is TGTGCCAGCAGCCAGAGTGGGGGGACTAGCTCCCACGAGCAGTACTTC. It encodes CASSQSGGTSSHEQYF.

The rearrangement uses TRBV6-5 and TRBJ1-3, with D maybe TRBD1 (5 bases). V dropped 8 bases and J dropped 0 bases, with 14 bases sitting between them. This CDR3 is built from 15 residues. CDR1 and CDR2 (germline): MNHEY, SVGAGI. As DNA, the CDR3 is TGTGCCAGCTTGGGTTCAGGGAGCTCTGGAAACACCATATATTTT. Its protein is CASLGSGSSGNTIYF.

V is TRBV3-1 (or the pseudogene TRBV3-2) and J is TRBJ1-3; D is undetermined. Germline V CDR1 and CDR2: LGHDT, YNNKEL (reference sequence). The germline V and J ends were trimmed by 4 bases and 1 base, with 20 bases remaining between them. This CDR3 is built from 18 residues. The CDR3 region has the DNA TGTGCCAGCAGCCCCCCTCGGGCTTCCCGGAGATCTGGAAACACCATATATTTT. Translation gives CASSPPRASRRSGNTIYF.

The genes are TRBV27 and TRBJ2-7; D assignment may be TRBD1 or TRBD2 (5 bases each). Per the germline V gene, CDR1 is MNHEY and CDR2 is SMNVEV (reference sequence). The V end lost 4 bases, the J end lost 7 bases, and 14 bases lay between the germline ends. The CDR3 length is 13 residues. The CDR3 spells CASSSGPSWEQYF. The CDR3 nucleotides are TGTGCCAGCAGTTCGGGACCTTCCTGGGAGCAGTACTTC.

The V gene is TRBV28, the J gene TRBJ2-7; no clear D gene. Germline-derived CDR1 and CDR2 are MDHEN and SYDVKM. The CDR3 runs 13 residues. The V gene lost 7 bases and the J gene lost 2 bases, with 12 bases spanning the gap. The CDR3 reads CASIKRSPYEQYF. CDR3 DNA sequence: TGTGCCAGCATTAAACGGTCACCCTACGAGCAGTACTTC.

The V and J genes are TRBV11-2 and TRBJ2-5; unclear D gene. Germline V gene sequence: CDR1 SGHAT, CDR2 FQNNGV. Trimming took 1 base from V and 4 from J, leaving 4 bases between them. The length of the CDR3 is 12 residues. The chain's CDR3 is CASSLAVETQYF. The CDR3 nucleotides read TGTGCCAGCAGCTTAGCGGTAGAGACCCAGTACTTC.

About this clone: Other nucleotide sequences from this sample produce the same CDR3. The chain carries TRBV3-1 (or the pseudogene TRBV3-2) and TRBJ2-7, with D unclear. This CDR3 has 11 amino acids. CDR1 and CDR2 (germline): LGHDT, YNNKEL (reference sequence). Trimming pared 1 base from V and 6 bases from J, leaving 4 bases between. This CDR3 is CASSQGGEQYF. The CDR3 DNA follows: TGTGCCAGCAGCCAAGGCGGCGAGCAGTACTTC.

This chain joins TRBV11-2 and TRBJ2-7; D gene ambiguous. V lost 5 bases and J 5 bases, leaving 13 bases between the germline ends. Per the germline V gene, CDR1 is SGHAT and CDR2 is FQNNGV. There are 13 residues in the CDR3. The CDR3 bases are TGTGCCAGCAGCCCGACTGTGGTGGACGAGCAGTACTTC. Its protein product is CASSPTVVDEQYF.

The chain employs TRBV27 and TRBJ2-1, with a weak D call TRBD1 (6 bases). Deletions cut 3 bases from V and 7 bases from J, with 13 bases between. The V gene's germline CDR1 is MNHEY and CDR2 SMNVEV (reference sequence). This CDR3 has 14 residues. As DNA, the CDR3 is TGTGCCAGCAGTTTCGTGGGGGCGCGGAATGAGCAGTTCTTC. This sequence encodes CASSFVGARNEQFF.

This chain uses TRBV7-3 with TRBJ2-1, with D possibly being TRBD2 (5 bases). Germline loops: CDR1 SGHTA, CDR2 FQGTGA. The V end was cut by 2 bases, the J end by 10 bases, with 12 bases between. The CDR3 is made up of 13 amino acids. The CDR3 is CASSLDREGEQFF. In DNA form, the CDR3 reads TGTGCCAGCAGCTTAGATCGGGAAGGGGAGCAGTTCTTC.

As regards this clone: This sample includes further DNA sequences coding for the same CDR3. This chain joins TRBV19 and TRBJ1-2; 7 bases line up with TRBD1. CDR1 is LNHDA, CDR2 SQIVND, per germline (reference sequence). This CDR3 is 12 amino acids long. Germline trimming cut 8 bases from V and 5 bases from J; bases unmatched to any gene: 5. Here the CDR3 reads CASSGGGYGYTF. CDR3 DNA sequence: TGTGCCAGTTCAGGGGGGGGGTATGGCTACACCTTC.

The chain uses TRBV30 and TRBJ2-7; D is ambiguous. Germline V lookup: CDR1 GTSNPN, CDR2 SVGIG (reference sequence). The CDR3 covers 13 residues. Trimming shortened V by 4 bases and J by 4 bases, and 14 bases separated the two germline ends. CDR3: CAWKHPPLYEQYF. In DNA form, the CDR3 reads TGTGCCTGGAAACACCCCCCCCTATACGAGCAGTACTTC. The full variable domain, rest sourced from reference TRBV30 and TRBJ2-7, is SQTIHQWPATLVQPVGSPLSLECTVEGTSNPNLYWYRQAAGRGLQLLFYSVGIGQISSEVPQNLSASRPQDRQFILSSKKLLLSDSGFYLCAWKHPPLYEQYFGPGTRLTVT.

This clone was counted once. The chain carries TRBV5-4 and TRBJ2-3; D gene unclear. The CDR3 runs 17 residues. Trimming removed 1 base from V and 1 base from J, with 16 bases in between. Germline V lookup: CDR1 SGHNT, CDR2 YYREEE (reference sequence). The chain's CDR3 is CASSLNPLHSRTDTQYF. For the CDR3, the DNA is TGTGCCAGCAGCTTGAACCCGTTACATTCGCGCACAGATACGCAGTATTTT. Full variable domain (outside the CDR3, taken from reference TRBV5-4 and TRBJ2-3): ETGVTQSPTHLIKTRGQQVTLRCSSQSGHNTVSWYQQALGQGPQFIFQYYREEENGRGNFPPRFSGLQFPNYSSELNVNALELDDSALYLCASSLNPLHSRTDTQYFGPGTRLTVL.